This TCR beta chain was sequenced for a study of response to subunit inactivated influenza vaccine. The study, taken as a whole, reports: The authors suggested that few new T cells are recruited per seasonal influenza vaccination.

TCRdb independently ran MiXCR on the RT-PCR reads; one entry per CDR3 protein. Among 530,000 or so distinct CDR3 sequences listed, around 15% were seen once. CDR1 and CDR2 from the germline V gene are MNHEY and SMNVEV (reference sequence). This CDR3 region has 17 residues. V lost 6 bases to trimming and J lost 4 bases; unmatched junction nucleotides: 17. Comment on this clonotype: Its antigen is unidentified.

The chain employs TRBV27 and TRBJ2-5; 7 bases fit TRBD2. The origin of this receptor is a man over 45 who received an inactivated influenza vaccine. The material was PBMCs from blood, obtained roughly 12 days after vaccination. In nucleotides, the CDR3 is TGTGCCAGCAGATTGGGCAGGGTTCCGACTAGCCGAGAGACCCAGTACTTC. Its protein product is CASRLGRVPTSRETQYF.